These 8 T cell receptor beta chains originate from one sample sequenced in a study of beta chain features in type 1 diabetes. cDNA synthesis used the whole RNA isolate, giving expressed TCRB sequences. Generated by immunoSEQ multiplex PCR, the TCRdb table keeps only in-frame clones and is missing some. The sample consists of 900,000 or so clones, 15% to 20% of them appearing once. The sample was naive CD4+ T cells from blood. These receptors were obtained from a woman aged 18-29 years in good health.

The chain combines TRBV5-5 with TRBJ2-3, with D unresolved. V dropped 0 bases and J dropped 13 bases, with 9 bases sitting between them. The CDR3 sequence is 11 residues long. Per the germline V gene, CDR1 is SGHKS and CDR2 is YYEKEE (reference sequence). CDR3 sequence reads: CASSLGGREYF. As DNA, the CDR3 is TGTGCCAGCAGCTTGGGAGGACGGGAGTATTTT.

The genes are TRBV7-2 and TRBJ2-7, with 8 bases lining up with TRBD1. V lost 5 bases, J lost 3 bases, and 9 bases stayed unmatched. Germline CDR1 is SGHTA and CDR2 is FQGNSA. This CDR3 has 15 residues. The CDR3 region has the DNA TGTGCCAGCAGCCAAATTTGGACAGGGAACTACGAGCAGTACTTC. Translation gives CASSQIWTGNYEQYF.

This clone appeared a few times. The chain employs TRBV7-3 and TRBJ2-3; D gene unclear. The germline CDR1 and CDR2 sequences are SGHTA and FQGTGA. With 3 bases removed from V and 0 bases from J, the gap between germline ends came to 13 bases. This CDR3 has 16 residues. In DNA, the CDR3 is TGTGCCAGCAGCTTTACTTATAGCCGAAGCACAGATACGCAGTATTTT. It translates to CASSFTYSRSTDTQYF.

This chain uses TRBV19 with TRBJ2-7; D may be TRBD2 (5 bases). Germline V gives CDR1 LNHDA, CDR2 SQIVND (reference sequence). The CDR3 is made up of 14 amino acids. V lost 5 bases to trimming and J lost 3 bases, with 14 bases between them. The CDR3 DNA is TGTGCCAGTAGTCTTCTCGGACGGGACTACGAGCAGTACTTC. It specifies CASSLLGRDYEQYF.

This clone was detected only a few times. The chain joins TRBV14 to TRBJ2-2; 8 bases agree with TRBD1. Per germline, CDR1 SGHDN and CDR2 FVKESK. V was pared by 4 bases and J by 3 bases, with 7 bases of the junction left unmatched. This CDR3 comprises 16 residues. The CDR3 sequence is CASSLIDRGYTGELFF. The DNA of the CDR3 is TGTGCCAGCAGCCTCATCGACAGGGGATACACCGGGGAGCTGTTTTTT. The variable domain in full, with the rest retrieved from reference TRBV14 and TRBJ2-2, is EAGVTQFPSHSVIEKGQTVTLRCDPISGHDNLYWYRRVMGKEIKFLLHFVKESKQDESGMPNNRFLAERTGGTYSTLKVQPAELEDSGVYFCASSLIDRGYTGELFFGEGSRLTVL.

This sequence joins TRBV28 and TRBJ2-7; the D gene is possibly TRBD1 (5 bases). This CDR3 region has 13 residues. V dropped 4 bases and J dropped 6 bases, with 13 bases sitting between them. From germline, CDR1 is MDHEN and CDR2 SYDVKM. The chain's CDR3 is CASSSPQGGEQYF. The CDR3 DNA reads TGTGCCAGCAGTTCACCCCAGGGTGGCGAGCAGTACTTC.

There are a few counts of this clone. The rearrangement uses TRBV7-2 and TRBJ2-7; D might be TRBD2 (6 bases). This CDR3 contains 14 residues. Germline CDR1 is SGHTA and CDR2 is FQGNSA. V shed 5 bases and J shed 5 bases, with 16 bases lying between them. The CDR3 spells CASSTRLVLDEQYF. CDR3 bases: TGTGCCAGCAGCACCCGACTAGTTCTCGACGAGCAGTACTTC.

The chain is built from TRBV6-5 and TRBJ2-1, with 8 bases fitting TRBD2. Germline values: CDR1 MNHEY, CDR2 SVGAGI. V lost 6 bases to trimming and J lost 1 base; unmatched junction nucleotides: 5. This CDR3 spans 15 amino acids. CDR3 DNA: TGTGCCAGCAGATATACTAGCGGATCCTACAATGAGCAGTTCTTC. Encoded protein: CASRYTSGSYNEQFF.